This TCR beta chain was captured in a study of radiotherapy plus CTLA-4 blockade in lung cancer. Study at large: With about a third of patients having disease control, objective responses were seen in approximately 17%. Study-level points and caveats: Alongside interferon-beta, early blood T cell clone dynamics were reportedly the best predictor of response. Clones of tumor-derived TCRs expanded in blood after radiotherapy plus ipilimumab.

Data came from immunoSEQ multiplex PCR; TCRdb stores just in-frame clones and leaves some out. The sample records tens of thousands of clones, 65% to 75% being singletons. Focal radiation was given together with CTLA-4 blockade (ipilimumab) to patients with chemo-refractory metastatic non-small-cell lung cancer. The CDR3 contains 15 residues. Germline V CDR1 and CDR2: LNHDA, SQIVND (reference sequence). V was clipped by 4 bases and J by 2 bases, with 12 bases between them. In the case of this clone: Its antigen remains unknown.

This chain uses TRBV19 with TRBJ1-5, with D maybe TRBD1 (6 bases). The receptor was isolated from a human donor with non-small cell lung cancer who had stable disease on radiotherapy plus ipilimumab. This material consisted of peripheral blood, taken from a patient treated with radiotherapy plus ipilimumab. In DNA, the CDR3 is TGTGCCAGTAGTAACCGACAGGTCGGCAATCAGCCCCAGCATTTT. It specifies CASSNRQVGNQPQHF. Looking up the rest from reference TRBV19 and TRBJ1-5 gives the full variable domain: DGGITQSPKYLFRKEGQNVTLSCEQNLNHDAMYWYRQDPGQGLRLIYYSQIVNDFQKGDIAEGYSVSREKKESFPLTVTSAQKNPTAFYLCASSNRQVGNQPQHFGDGTRLSIL.